The source of this T cell receptor (beta chain) is a study of cytomegalovirus exposure and HLA in healthy donors. Primers included in the PCR were 60 Vbeta and 13 Jbeta primers. TCRdb's copy holds only in-frame clones and misses some; the assay was immunoSEQ multiplex PCR. The sample contains over 150,000 clones, less than 85% of which appear only once. It was healthy bone marrow donors who served as donors. CDR3 length: 14 amino acids. V lost 3 bases and J lost 6; bases outside the gene matches: 7. The germline V gene has CDR1 MNHEY and CDR2 SMNVEV (reference sequence). Specimen: PBMCs. The chain uses TRBV27 and TRBJ1-2; 7 positions match TRBD1. The origin of this receptor is a young man in good health and CMV-seronegative. CDR3 DNA sequence: TGTGCCAGCAGTTTTTTAGGGGGCATGGATGGCTACACCTTC. Translation gives CASSFLGGMDGYTF.